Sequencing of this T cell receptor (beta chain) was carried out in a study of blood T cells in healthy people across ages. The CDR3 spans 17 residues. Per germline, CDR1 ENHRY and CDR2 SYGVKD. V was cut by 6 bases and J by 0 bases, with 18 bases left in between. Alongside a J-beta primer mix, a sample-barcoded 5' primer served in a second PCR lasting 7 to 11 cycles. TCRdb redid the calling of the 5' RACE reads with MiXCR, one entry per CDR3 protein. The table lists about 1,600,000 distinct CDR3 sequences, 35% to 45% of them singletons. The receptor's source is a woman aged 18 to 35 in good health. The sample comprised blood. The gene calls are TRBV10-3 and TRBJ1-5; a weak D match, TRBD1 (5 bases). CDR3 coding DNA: TGTGCCATCAGGAGGAGGGGAATGAAGTATAGCAATCAGCCCCAGCATTTT. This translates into CAIRRRGMKYSNQPQHF.